This T cell receptor (beta chain) was found in a study of Tregs in tolerant kidney transplant recipients. There are 13 residues in the CDR3. V lost 5 bases, J lost 4 bases, and 4 bases stayed unmatched. CDR1 is SGHNT, CDR2 YENEEA, per germline. Repertoires were generated with immunoSEQ multiplex PCR, while TCRdb's copy carries only in-frame clones and drops some. The data show about 240,000 clones, approximately 84% seen once. The sample was CD4+ T cells from blood. The J gene is TRBJ2-5, the V gene TRBV11-3; 7 nucleotides match TRBD1. The clonotype was recovered from a human donor in good health. The CDR3 coding sequence is TGTGCCAGCAGCCTTACAGGGGTAGAGACCCAGTACTTC. Encoded protein: CASSLTGVETQYF.